This entry lists 7 T cell receptor beta chains sequenced from one sample in a study of blood T cell repertoires in COVID-19. Assay used: immunoSEQ multiplex PCR; TCRdb lists only in-frame clones, some missing. Of a few hundred thousand clones in the sample, 86% were seen once. The sample comprised peripheral blood. The receptors were gathered from a man at least 80 years old with acute or convalescent COVID-19.

J is TRBJ2-2 and V is TRBV9; the D is unclear. This CDR3 spans 12 amino acids. Germline CDR1 and CDR2: SGDLS and YYNGEE. Trimming shortened V by 6 bases and J by 1 base, and 4 bases separated the two germline ends. This chain's CDR3 is CASNKNTGELFF. DNA for the CDR3: TGTGCCAGCAATAAGAACACCGGGGAGCTGTTTTTT.

This chain uses TRBV28 with TRBJ2-4; D possibly corresponds to TRBD1 (7 bases). The V gene lost 5 bases and the J gene lost 3 bases, with 23 bases spanning the gap. This CDR3 has 18 residues. The germline gives CDR1 MDHEN, CDR2 SYDVKM. The CDR3, as DNA: TGTGCCAGCAGTCCCCCCAGGGGGGCAGGCTTTGACAAAAACATTCAGTACTTC. The encoded protein is CASSPPRGAGFDKNIQYF.

The rearrangement uses TRBV5-8 and TRBJ2-1; D possibly corresponds to TRBD1 (6 bases). Germline V gene sequence: CDR1 SGHTS, CDR2 YDEGEE. The V and J ends lost 1 base and 6 bases respectively, with 17 bases between them. This CDR3 spans 16 amino acids. In DNA form, the CDR3 reads TGTGCCAGCAGCTTGAGCGGTACAGGGATTTTCAATGAGCAGTTCTTC. It encodes CASSLSGTGIFNEQFF.

The rearrangement uses TRBV4-3 and TRBJ2-7; 10 bases are a match to TRBD1. Germline trimming cut 4 bases from V and 5 bases from J; bases unmatched to any gene: 8. Per germline, CDR1 LGHNA and CDR2 YSLEER. The CDR3 is 15 residues long. Here the CDR3 DNA reads TGCGCCAGCAGCCGACGGACAGGGGGTTTGGACGAGCAGTACTTC. This gives the protein CASSRRTGGLDEQYF.

The sample holds a few counts of this clone. The chain joins TRBV11-2 to TRBJ1-6, with TRBD1 identical over 7 bases. Germline CDR1 SGHAT, CDR2 FQNNGV. The V and J ends lost 5 bases and 11 bases, in that order; junction bases with no gene match: 12. CDR3 length equals 15 residues. The CDR3 protein is CASSALTGVAAPLHF. The CDR3 DNA reads as TGTGCCAGCAGCGCCCTAACAGGGGTTGCGGCACCCCTCCACTTT.

The J gene is TRBJ1-6, the V gene TRBV4-3; 9 bases map to TRBD1. The CDR3 has 21 residues. Germline assignment: CDR1 LGHNA and CDR2 YSLEER. V shed 0 bases and J 6 bases; nucleotides not matched to a gene: 18. The CDR3 DNA sequence: TGCGCCAGCAGCCAAGATATAGTCTTTGGGACAGGGAAGATTATTAATTCACCCCTCCACTTT. It translates to CASSQDIVFGTGKIINSPLHF.

The chain has TRBV7-9 and TRBJ2-5; 10 nucleotides line up with TRBD1. CDR1 and CDR2 (germline): SEHNR, FQNEAQ (reference sequence). The CDR3 extends over 14 amino acids. The V gene end was trimmed by 3 bases and the J gene end by 5 bases; junction bases not matched to a gene: 3. This CDR3 reads CASSLTGGVETQYF. CDR3 sequence (DNA): TGTGCCAGCAGCTTGACAGGGGGCGTGGAGACCCAGTACTTC.